This TCR beta chain was captured in a study of cytotoxic CD8 clonotypes in ibrutinib-treated CLL. Worth noting for this clone: The target antigen is unknown.

General study results and limits: The times at which samples were taken varied between sustained-remission and progressing patients. At progression, clonality fell back toward baseline after rising at ibrutinib response. Pretreatment clonality was elevated relative to age-matched healthy donors and paralleled circulating CD8+ T-cell counts. Once treatment began, public clonotypes, which were uncommon, contracted or stayed stable.

Clones were sequenced by immunoSEQ multiplex PCR, and TCRdb holds only the in-frame ones, with some missing. The sample holds roughly 250,000 clones; 70% are singletons and the top ten take approximately 15%. From germline, CDR1 is SNHLY and CDR2 FYNNEI. The CDR3 contains 13 residues. V gave up 6 bases and J gave up 0 bases, with 9 bases separating them. The source material was PBMCs, sampled after 24 months of ibrutinib treatment. The sequence was obtained from a human donor with chronic lymphocytic leukemia. The V gene is TRBV2, the J gene TRBJ2-7; possibly TRBD1 for D (6 bases). CDR3 protein: CASRADSSYEQYF. Here the CDR3 DNA reads TGTGCCAGCAGGGCGGACAGCTCCTACGAGCAGTACTTC.